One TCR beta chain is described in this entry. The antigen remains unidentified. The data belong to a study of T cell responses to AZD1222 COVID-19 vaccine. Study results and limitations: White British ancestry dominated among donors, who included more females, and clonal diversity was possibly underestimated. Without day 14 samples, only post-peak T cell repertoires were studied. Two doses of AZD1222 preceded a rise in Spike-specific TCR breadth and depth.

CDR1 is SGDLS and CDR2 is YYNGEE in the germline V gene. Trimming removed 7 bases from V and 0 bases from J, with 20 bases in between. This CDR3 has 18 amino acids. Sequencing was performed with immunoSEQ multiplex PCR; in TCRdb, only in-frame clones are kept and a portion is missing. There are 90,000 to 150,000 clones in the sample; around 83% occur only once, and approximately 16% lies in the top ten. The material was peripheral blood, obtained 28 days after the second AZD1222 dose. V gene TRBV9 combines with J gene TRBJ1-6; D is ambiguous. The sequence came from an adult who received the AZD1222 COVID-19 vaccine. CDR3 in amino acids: CASHRNDGKSSYNSPLHF. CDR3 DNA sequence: TGTGCCAGCCATAGGAATGACGGGAAGAGCTCCTATAATTCACCCCTCCACTTT.